These 30 T cell receptor beta chains share one sample of origin, sequenced in a study of OX40 agonist ivuxolimab in advanced cancers. Produced via immunoSEQ multiplex PCR; TCRdb's table is partial and in-frame only. Of about 61,000 clones detected, approximately 86% appear once; the ten largest clones hold 0.95% to 1.5%. Material: CD4+ or CD8+ T cells sorted from blood, obtained in a trial of the OX40 agonist ivuxolimab. The receptor set was obtained from an adult with an advanced solid tumor such as melanoma, head and neck, liver or kidney cancer.

The chain combines TRBV18 with TRBJ1-1; TRBD1 is a possible D gene (5 bases). The CDR3 covers 14 residues. Germline values: CDR1 KGHSH, CDR2 LQKENI. V was clipped by 0 bases and J by 7 bases, with 12 bases between them. This CDR3 reads CASSPPGVWGEAFF. DNA for the CDR3: TGTGCCAGCTCACCACCGGGGGTTTGGGGTGAAGCTTTCTTT.

This clone was detected only once. The V and J genes are TRBV7-2 and TRBJ2-7; D perhaps matches TRBD1 (6 bases). The CDR3 is 16 residues long. Germline V gene data show CDR1 as SGHTA and CDR2 as FQGNSA. V was clipped by 1 base and J by 0 bases, with 13 bases between them. The CDR3 nucleotides read TGTGCCAGCAGCTTAGGAGTGACAGGCGTCTCCTACGAGCAGTACTTC. Translation: CASSLGVTGVSYEQYF.

The chain links TRBV5-1 to TRBJ2-3; TRBD1 might be the D (5 bases). Per the germline V gene, CDR1 is SGHRS and CDR2 is YFSETQ. This CDR3 has 15 amino acids. V lost 0 bases and J 0 bases, leaving 8 bases between the germline ends. The CDR3 protein is CASSLAQGSTDTQYF. CDR3 DNA: TGCGCCAGCAGCTTGGCCCAGGGAAGCACAGATACGCAGTATTTT.

V and J are TRBV7-9 and TRBJ1-2; weak D call: TRBD1 (5 bases). V was cut by 5 bases and J by 4 bases, with 14 bases left in between. Germline V gene sequence: CDR1 SEHNR, CDR2 FQNEAQ (reference sequence). There are 14 residues in the CDR3. In nucleotides, the CDR3 is TGTGCCAGCAGCGTTGGGGGAGTCGGCTATGGCTACACCTTC. Translating it yields CASSVGGVGYGYTF.

V is TRBV7-8 and J is TRBJ1-2; a weak D match, TRBD1 (5 bases). Germline CDR1 and CDR2: SGHVS and FQNEAQ. The V end was cut by 1 base, the J end by 8 bases, with 23 bases between. The CDR3 length is 17 residues. The CDR3: CASSLGVEGIVSKGYTF. DNA for the CDR3: TGTGCCAGCAGCTTAGGGGTGGAGGGGATAGTTTCTAAAGGCTACACCTTC.

This rearrangement joins TRBV18 to TRBJ1-5; 8 bases are a match to TRBD1. This CDR3 spans 17 amino acids. Germline lookup yields CDR1 KGHSH and CDR2 LQKENI. J lost 4 bases, V lost 6 bases, and 14 bases had no gene match. The CDR3 DNA follows: TGTGCCAGCTCGACCGGGACAGGTGGTCTTGGTAATCAGCCCCAGCATTTT. Translation gives CASSTGTGGLGNQPQHF.

This rearrangement joins TRBV6-5 to TRBJ1-4; 7 nucleotides match TRBD1. The CDR3 is 15 amino acids. From germline, CDR1 is MNHEY and CDR2 SVGAGI. Unmatched junction bases numbered 9, after V lost 6 bases and J lost 5 bases. This CDR3 is CASRFTGTVNEKLFF. For the CDR3, the DNA is TGTGCCAGCAGATTTACCGGGACAGTGAATGAAAAACTGTTTTTT.

This chain connects TRBV7-8 to TRBJ2-2; D is perhaps TRBD1 or TRBD2 (5 bases each). The CDR3 runs 15 residues. Per the germline V gene, CDR1 is SGHVS and CDR2 is FQNEAQ. Between the trimmed V and J ends, which lost 3 bases and 7 bases, there was a span of 15 bases. The CDR3 DNA reads TGTGCCAGCAGCTTCCGGGACGGAGCTTTCGGGGAGCTGTTTTTT. Translating gives CASSFRDGAFGELFF.

This clone came up a few times. The chain couples TRBV19 to TRBJ2-3, with TRBD2 identical over 7 bases. Germline trimming cut 5 bases from V and 1 base from J; bases unmatched to any gene: 12. The CDR3 is 17 amino acids. CDR1 LNHDA and CDR2 SQIVND come from the germline V gene (reference sequence). In DNA, the CDR3 is TGTGCCAGTAGTGTGTCCCGTCGAGCGGGGCGCACAGATACGCAGTATTTT. This encodes CASSVSRRAGRTDTQYF.

The rearrangement joins TRBV5-1 to TRBJ2-1, with D perhaps given as TRBD1 or TRBD2 (5 bases each). The CDR3 contains 13 residues. The germline V gene encodes CDR1 SGHRS and CDR2 YFSETQ. The V and J ends lost 5 bases and 3 bases respectively, with 9 bases between them. The CDR3 loop is CASRGTSYNEQFF. The CDR3 DNA is TGCGCCAGCAGGGGGACCAGCTACAATGAGCAGTTCTTC.

The chain couples TRBV27 to TRBJ1-2; D not certain. CDR3 length: 13 residues. The V and J ends lost 6 bases and 2 bases respectively, with 10 bases between them. The V gene's germline CDR1 is MNHEY and CDR2 SMNVEV (reference sequence). The CDR3 region is CASRGKGNYGYTF. DNA of the CDR3: TGTGCCAGCAGGGGCAAAGGGAACTATGGCTACACCTTC.

The chain links TRBV5-6 to TRBJ1-1; 7 bases fit TRBD1. Germline V gene lookup returns CDR1 SGHDT and CDR2 YYEEEE. The CDR3 contains 17 residues. The ends lost 0 bases at V and 5 bases at J; junction bases unmatched: 13. Here the CDR3 reads CASSLGLQGGRGTEAFF. CDR3 coding DNA: TGTGCCAGCAGCTTGGGTCTTCAGGGGGGGCGTGGGACTGAAGCTTTCTTT.

CDR3: CASSPPWQGNQPQHF. The CDR3 DNA is TGTGCCAGCTCACCACCGTGGCAGGGGAATCAGCCCCAGCATTTT. The chain joins TRBV18 to TRBJ1-5, with a tentative D call TRBD1 (6 bases). This CDR3 spans 15 amino acids. Germline V gene lookup returns CDR1 KGHSH and CDR2 LQKENI. The V end was cut by 0 bases, the J end by 4 bases, with 10 bases between.

The chain links TRBV5-1 to TRBJ2-3; no clear D gene. The germline V gene has CDR1 SGHRS and CDR2 YFSETQ. With 3 bases removed from V and 6 bases from J, the gap between germline ends came to 11 bases. This CDR3 has 13 residues. CDR3 in amino acids: CASSSQVLDTQYF. DNA of the CDR3: TGCGCCAGCAGCTCCCAGGTGCTGGATACGCAGTATTTT.

This clone was counted between two and nine times. In nucleotides, the CDR3 is TGTGCCAGCAGTTCCAGAGTCAATACGCAGTATTTT. Its translation is CASSSRVNTQYF. The J gene is TRBJ2-3, the V gene TRBV27, with D unresolved. V was cut by 4 bases and J by 7 bases, with 9 bases left in between. This CDR3 contains 12 residues. Germline V gene lookup returns CDR1 MNHEY and CDR2 SMNVEV (reference sequence).

The rearrangement links TRBV6-6 to TRBJ1-1; no firm D call. CDR3 size: 15 residues. Germline CDR1 and CDR2: MNHNY and SVGAGI (reference sequence). V lost 2 bases, J lost 1 base, and 11 bases lay in between. CDR3 coding DNA: TGTGCCAGCAGTTACGAGGGAGACCCGAACACTGAAGCTTTCTTT. Amino acids: CASSYEGDPNTEAFF.

V usage is TRBV27 and J usage is TRBJ2-6, with D perhaps TRBD1 (6 bases). The CDR3 spans 18 residues. Between the trimmed V and J ends, which lost 1 base and 0 bases, there was a span of 13 bases. Germline V gene sequence: CDR1 MNHEY, CDR2 SMNVEV (reference sequence). DNA of the CDR3: TGTGCCAGCAGTTTATTTGGGACAACCATCTCTGGGGCCAACGTCCTGACTTTC. It codes for CASSLFGTTISGANVLTF.

J is TRBJ2-7 and V is TRBV18; possibly TRBD1 or TRBD2 for D (6 bases each). The germline V gene has CDR1 KGHSH and CDR2 LQKENI. Deletions cut 3 bases from V and 9 bases from J, with 21 bases between. The CDR3 covers 15 residues. The CDR3 nucleotides are TGTGCCAGCTCACCGGGAGGACAGACGAGGTCGAGGCAGTACTTC. This encodes CASSPGGQTRSRQYF.

V gene TRBV5-1 combines with J gene TRBJ2-5, with D perhaps TRBD2 (5 bases). The V gene lost 4 bases and the J gene lost 4 bases, with 14 bases spanning the gap. Germline V gives CDR1 SGHRS, CDR2 YFSETQ. The length of the CDR3 is 14 residues. DNA of the CDR3: TGCGCCAGCAGCCTTCCTTCTAGCACAGAGACCCAGTACTTC. This encodes CASSLPSSTETQYF.

This chain uses TRBV7-2 with TRBJ2-1, with a weak D call TRBD1 (7 bases). V was pared by 1 base and J by 8 bases, with 18 bases between. Germline values: CDR1 SGHTA, CDR2 FQGNSA. The CDR3 loop spans 16 amino acids. CDR3 bases: TGTGCCAGCAGCTTAGGAGGGGGGACAGCCGCGTATGAGCAGTTCTTC. Translation: CASSLGGGTAAYEQFF.

The V and J genes are TRBV4-2 and TRBJ1-3, with 8 nucleotides matching TRBD1. Germline values: CDR1 LGHNA, CDR2 YNFKEQ. The CDR3 sequence is 14 residues long. The junction had 3 bases not matched to a gene; V was cut back by 0 bases and J by 8 bases. The CDR3 DNA reads as TGTGCCAGCAGCCAAGACAGGGGGCTTGACACCATATATTTT. It encodes CASSQDRGLDTIYF.

V and J are TRBV19 and TRBJ1-1, with D possibly TRBD1 on 5 matching bases. V lost 7 bases and J 1 base, leaving 16 bases between the germline ends. Germline V gene lookup returns CDR1 LNHDA and CDR2 SQIVND (reference sequence). This CDR3 region has 15 residues. In nucleotides, the CDR3 is TGTGCCAGTACCAGGTCGAGGGGTCGGAACACTGAAGCTTTCTTT. Protein sequence: CASTRSRGRNTEAFF.

CDR3 in amino acids: CASSIWGSGANVLTF. The DNA for the CDR3 is TGTGCCAGTAGTATTTGGGGTTCTGGGGCCAACGTCCTGACTTTC. The chain carries TRBV19 and TRBJ2-6; D is ambiguous. CDR3 length equals 15 residues. V dropped 3 bases and J dropped 1 base, with 7 bases sitting between them. CDR1 LNHDA and CDR2 SQIVND come from the germline V gene (reference sequence).

The J gene is TRBJ1-4, the V gene TRBV18; the match to TRBD1 covers 10 bases. Germline CDR1 is KGHSH and CDR2 is LQKENI. Germline trimming cut 3 bases from V and 8 bases from J; bases unmatched to any gene: 3. This CDR3 has 14 amino acids. Written as DNA, the CDR3 is TGTGCCAGCTCACCGACAGGGGGCCTGGAAAAACTGTTTTTT. This encodes CASSPTGGLEKLFF.

This clone appeared a single time. The V gene is TRBV28, the J gene TRBJ2-1, with TRBD2 identical over 11 bases. CDR3 size: 16 residues. V shed 3 bases and J 9 bases; nucleotides not matched to a gene: 10. Germline V gene data show CDR1 as MDHEN and CDR2 as SYDVKM. The CDR3 DNA sequence: TGTGCCAGCAGTTTGATGCGAGGACTAGCGGGCGGTGAGCAGTTCTTC. Protein sequence: CASSLMRGLAGGEQFF.

The rearrangement uses TRBV18 and TRBJ2-7; 8 bases map to TRBD1. J lost 0 bases, V lost 3 bases, and 4 bases had no gene match. Looked up from germline, CDR1 is KGHSH and CDR2 is LQKENI. This CDR3 has 15 amino acids. In DNA, the CDR3 is TGTGCCAGCTCACCCATCCAGGGGGCCTCCTACGAGCAGTACTTC. This codes for CASSPIQGASYEQYF.

V is TRBV2 and J is TRBJ2-3; possible D gene TRBD2, 6 bases. V lost 4 bases and J lost 4, with 12 bases in between. The CDR3 contains 14 residues. CDR1 is SNHLY, CDR2 FYNNEI, per germline. DNA for the CDR3: TGTGCCAGCAGTGGCGGAGGGCGGGCAGATACGCAGTATTTT. It specifies CASSGGGRADTQYF.

This chain links TRBV29-1 with TRBJ1-1; TRBD1 might be the D (6 bases). In germline, CDR1 is SQVTM, CDR2 ANQGSEA. The CDR3 contains 16 residues. Trimming removed 7 bases at V and 4 bases at J, with 25 bases between. The CDR3 DNA reads TGCAGCGCTAGGCGAGGGTCAGGGGCTGCGTTCACTGAAGCTTTCTTT. Translating gives CSARRGSGAAFTEAFF. The full variable domain, its missing parts supplied by reference TRBV29-1 and TRBJ1-1, is SAVISQKPSRDICQRGTSLTIQCQVDSQVTMMFWYRQQPGQSLTLIATANQGSEATYESGFVIDKFPISRPNLTFSTLTVSNMSPEDSSIYLCSARRGSGAAFTEAFFGQGTRLTVV.

CDR3 amino acids: CASSLQTSPRNGYTF. The CDR3 DNA follows: TGTGCCAGCAGCCTACAGACTAGCCCAAGAAATGGCTACACCTTC. The chain combines TRBV5-6 with TRBJ1-2; D gene ambiguous. V lost 4 bases, J lost 6 bases, and 19 bases lay in between. The CDR3 consists of 15 residues. Germline V gives CDR1 SGHDT, CDR2 YYEEEE. Full variable domain (remainder filled in from reference TRBV5-6 and TRBJ1-2): DAGVTQSPTHLIKTRGQQVTLRCSPKSGHDTVSWYQQALGQGPQFIFQYYEEEERQRGNFPDRFSGHQFPNYSSELNVNALLLGDSALYLCASSLQTSPRNGYTFGSGTRLTVV.

The CDR3, as DNA: TGTGCCAGCAGCGTAGTACCGGGACAGAATTCTAACTATGGCTACACCTTC. Its translation is CASSVVPGQNSNYGYTF. V and J are TRBV9 and TRBJ1-2; 7 nucleotides align to TRBD1. CDR3 length: 17 amino acids. CDR1 and CDR2 from the germline V gene are SGDLS and YYNGEE. With 0 bases clipped from V and 0 bases from J, the junction kept 8 bases outside the gene matches. Full variable domain (missing parts from reference TRBV9 and TRBJ1-2): DSGVTQTPKHLITATGQRVTLRCSPRSGDLSVYWYQQSLDQGLQFLIQYYNGEERAKGNILERFSAQQFPDLHSELNLSSLELGDSALYFCASSVVPGQNSNYGYTFGSGTRLTVV.